A single sample gave rise to the 20 T cell receptor beta chains below, sequenced in a study of T cell responses to AZD1222 COVID-19 vaccine. The assay was immunoSEQ multiplex PCR, and TCRdb's table has in-frame clones only and misses some. The sample includes about 200,000 clones, 70% to 90% of them seen just once. The sequencing here drew on peripheral blood, taken on day 0 of AZD1222 vaccination. These TCRs come from an adult in good health.

This clone was seen a few times. The chain is built from TRBV5-6 and TRBJ2-7; TRBD1 is a possible D gene (6 bases). The CDR3 length is 15 residues. From germline, CDR1 is SGHDT and CDR2 YYEEEE. The V end lost 2 bases, the J end lost 1 base, and 13 bases lay between the germline ends. In DNA, the CDR3 is TGTGCCAGCAGCTTCCCACAGGGTAGGTCCTACGAGCAGTACTTC. The encoded protein is CASSFPQGRSYEQYF.

V usage is TRBV5-1 and J usage is TRBJ2-5; unclear D gene. Germline-derived CDR1 and CDR2 are SGHRS and YFSETQ. The CDR3 covers 13 residues. V lost 2 bases to trimming and J lost 3 bases, with 8 bases between them. CDR3 sequence: CASSFQTEETQYF. CDR3 sequence (DNA): TGCGCCAGCAGCTTCCAGACCGAAGAGACCCAGTACTTC. Drawing the rest from reference TRBV5-1 and TRBJ2-5, the complete variable domain is KAGVTQTPRYLIKTRGQQVTLSCSPISGHRSVSWYQQTPGQGLQFLFEYFSETQRNKGNFPGRFSGRQFSNSRSEMNVSTLELGDSALYLCASSFQTEETQYFGPGTRLLVL.

This chain connects TRBV30 to TRBJ1-5; perhaps TRBD1 as D (6 bases). Germline V CDR1 and CDR2: GTSNPN, SVGIG (reference sequence). V lost 0 bases, J lost 7 bases, and 16 bases lay in between. This CDR3 has 15 amino acids. The CDR3, as DNA: TGTGCCTGGAGTGTCGGACGGGGGCTCGGGCAGCCCCAGCATTTT. Its translation is CAWSVGRGLGQPQHF.

The rearrangement uses TRBV30 and TRBJ1-6; a weak D match, TRBD1 (5 bases). CDR1 and CDR2 from the germline V gene are GTSNPN and SVGIG (reference sequence). This CDR3 comprises 12 residues. Trimming shortened V by 4 bases and J by 8 bases, and 9 bases separated the two germline ends. The CDR3 region has the DNA TGTGCCTGGACGGCAGGGTATTCACCCCTCCACTTT. It is translated as CAWTAGYSPLHF. Full variable domain (missing parts from reference TRBV30 and TRBJ1-6): SQTIHQWPATLVQPVGSPLSLECTVEGTSNPNLYWYRQAAGRGLQLLFYSVGIGQISSEVPQNLSASRPQDRQFILSSKKLLLSDSGFYLCAWTAGYSPLHFGNGTRLTVT.

The chain recombines TRBV19 with TRBJ2-7, with D possibly being TRBD1 or TRBD2 (5 bases each). From germline, CDR1 is LNHDA and CDR2 SQIVND (reference sequence). The CDR3 spans 15 residues. Trimming left V 2 bases short and J 2 bases short, with 13 bases between. DNA for the CDR3: TGTGCCAGTAGTATAACACCCGGGACCACCTACGAGCAGTACTTC. It yields the protein CASSITPGTTYEQYF.

This clone turned up a few times. The chain links TRBV4-3 to TRBJ1-6; D is perhaps TRBD1 (6 bases). Trimming stripped 1 base from V and 6 bases from J, with 10 bases between. The CDR3 is made up of 15 amino acids. Germline CDR1 LGHNA, CDR2 YSLEER. This CDR3 reads CASSQGTGTNSPLHF. CDR3 bases: TGCGCCAGCAGCCAAGGAACAGGGACTAATTCACCCCTCCACTTT.

J is TRBJ1-2 and V is TRBV3-1 (or the pseudogene TRBV3-2); 10 bases line up with TRBD1. There are 15 residues in the CDR3. Germline V gene sequence: CDR1 LGHDT, CDR2 YNNKEL (reference sequence). The junction had 4 bases not matched to a gene; V was cut back by 4 bases and J by 2 bases. Here the CDR3 reads CASSPPGQGNYGYTF. In DNA form, the CDR3 reads TGTGCCAGCAGCCCTCCGGGACAGGGGAACTATGGCTACACCTTC.

The rearrangement links TRBV10-3 to TRBJ1-2, with D perhaps TRBD1 (6 bases). CDR1 and CDR2 from the germline V gene are ENHRY and SYGVKD. Trimming left V 10 bases short and J 3 bases short, with 18 bases between. The CDR3 totals 14 residues. The CDR3 sequence: CATTRQTGHYGYTF. The CDR3 DNA reads as TGTGCCACGACGAGGCAGACAGGACACTATGGCTACACCTTC.

This chain connects TRBV4-1 to TRBJ2-4; D is perhaps TRBD2 (6 bases). Trimming cost V 4 bases and J 1 base, with 14 bases left between them. CDR1 is MGHRA and CDR2 is YSYEKL in the germline V gene. CDR3 size: 16 residues. This CDR3 is CASSPSVAEAKNIQYF. For the CDR3, the DNA is TGCGCCAGCAGCCCGAGTGTAGCGGAGGCCAAAAACATTCAGTACTTC.

This chain joins TRBV19 and TRBJ1-1; weak D call: TRBD1 (6 bases). This CDR3 contains 11 residues. Trimming removed 7 bases at V and 12 bases at J, with 15 bases between. Germline V CDR1 and CDR2: LNHDA, SQIVND (reference sequence). CDR3 in DNA: TGTGCCAGTACCAGGACAGCCGCAACTTTCTTT. This gives the protein CASTRTAATFF.

The sample holds one count of this clone. J is TRBJ2-5 and V is TRBV2; possible D gene TRBD2, 6 bases. Germline assignment: CDR1 SNHLY and CDR2 FYNNEI. The CDR3 sequence is 13 residues long. The germline V and J ends were trimmed by 6 bases and 5 bases, with 13 bases remaining between them. CDR3 sequence reads: CASSPTSGETQYF. CDR3 bases: TGTGCCAGCAGCCCGACTAGTGGGGAGACCCAGTACTTC.

This clone has more than one count but fewer than ten. This chain joins TRBV7-9 and TRBJ2-5; unclear D gene. Germline CDR1 SEHNR, CDR2 FQNEAQ (reference sequence). The CDR3 has 11 residues. With 5 bases removed from V and 1 base from J, the gap between germline ends came to 2 bases. The CDR3: CASSPQETQYF. CDR3 nucleotide sequence: TGTGCCAGCAGCCCCCAAGAGACCCAGTACTTC.

The genes are TRBV29-1 and TRBJ1-1; maybe TRBD1 (5 bases). CDR3 size: 13 residues. Trimming pared 6 bases from V and 1 base from J, leaving 12 bases between. The germline CDR1 and CDR2 sequences are SQVTM and ANQGSEA. DNA of the CDR3: TGCAGCGTCAGAGACAGACCGAACACTGAAGCTTTCTTT. Translation gives CSVRDRPNTEAFF.

This clone was seen a few times. The J gene is TRBJ2-5, the V gene TRBV6-2 or TRBV6-3, with D unresolved. The CDR3 sequence is 12 residues long. Germline CDR1 is MNHEY and CDR2 is SVGEGT. V was pared by 2 bases and J by 4 bases, with 5 bases between. CDR3 residues: CASSYVGETQYF. CDR3 nucleotides: TGTGCCAGCAGTTACGTAGGAGAGACCCAGTACTTC.

The CDR3 DNA reads as TGCGCCAGCAGCCCGGGGACGGAGACCCAGTACTTC. It specifies CASSPGTETQYF. The chain has TRBV5-1 and TRBJ2-5; the D call may be TRBD1 or TRBD2 (5 bases each). Germline CDR1 and CDR2: SGHRS and YFSETQ. This CDR3 is 12 amino acids long. The ends were cut back, 4 bases at V and 5 bases at J, with 9 bases in the middle.

This clone has only a few counts. The chain couples TRBV2 to TRBJ1-2; D gene uncertain. From germline, CDR1 is SNHLY and CDR2 FYNNEI. With 2 bases removed from V and 4 bases from J, the gap between germline ends came to 8 bases. This CDR3 comprises 13 residues. CDR3 loop: CASSEIAGYGYTF. The CDR3 coding sequence is TGTGCCAGCAGTGAAATAGCAGGCTATGGCTACACCTTC.

The rearrangement joins TRBV28 to TRBJ1-2; a possible D gene is TRBD1 (5 bases). Germline V CDR1 and CDR2: MDHEN, SYDVKM. The CDR3 consists of 15 residues. Trimming pared 6 bases from V and 6 bases from J, leaving 20 bases between. CDR3 region: CASRPAGSTRDGYTF. CDR3 sequence (DNA): TGTGCCAGCAGGCCCGCAGGGAGCACGCGGGATGGCTACACCTTC.

The chain is built from TRBV11-2 and TRBJ2-4; 7 bases are shared with TRBD1. Germline V gene sequence: CDR1 SGHAT, CDR2 FQNNGV. The CDR3 has 17 amino acids. V shed 3 bases and J 7 bases; nucleotides not matched to a gene: 15. Here the CDR3 reads CASSFGSGLGQNNIQYF. CDR3 nucleotide sequence: TGTGCCAGCAGCTTTGGGTCAGGGTTGGGACAGAACAACATTCAGTACTTC. The entire variable domain, with the rest obtained from reference TRBV11-2 and TRBJ2-4, is as follows: EAGVAQSPRYKIIEKRQSVAFWCNPISGHATLYWYQQILGQGPKLLIQFQNNGVVDDSQLPKDRFSAERLKGVDSTLKIQPAKLEDSAVYLCASSFGSGLGQNNIQYFGAGTRLSVL.

This sequence joins TRBV19 and TRBJ1-1; D is ambiguous. The V end lost 3 bases, the J end lost 11 bases, and 13 bases lay between the germline ends. The CDR3 sequence is 12 residues long. Germline V gene lookup returns CDR1 LNHDA and CDR2 SQIVND (reference sequence). CDR3 region: CASSIYSGRAFF. The DNA for the CDR3 is TGTGCCAGTAGTATCTATTCCGGTCGGGCTTTCTTT. Full variable domain (outside the CDR3, taken from reference TRBV19 and TRBJ1-1): DGGITQSPKYLFRKEGQNVTLSCEQNLNHDAMYWYRQDPGQGLRLIYYSQIVNDFQKGDIAEGYSVSREKKESFPLTVTSAQKNPTAFYLCASSIYSGRAFFGQGTRLTVV.

This clone occurred a few times. This rearrangement joins TRBV7-6 to TRBJ1-1; weak D call: TRBD1 (5 bases). Trimming left V 5 bases short and J 1 base short, with 20 bases between. The CDR3 totals 17 residues. Germline CDR1 SGHVS, CDR2 FNYEAQ. The CDR3, as DNA: TGTGCCAGCAGCCTAGGGGCAGGGATCGGACCGAACACTGAAGCTTTCTTT. Translating gives CASSLGAGIGPNTEAFF.